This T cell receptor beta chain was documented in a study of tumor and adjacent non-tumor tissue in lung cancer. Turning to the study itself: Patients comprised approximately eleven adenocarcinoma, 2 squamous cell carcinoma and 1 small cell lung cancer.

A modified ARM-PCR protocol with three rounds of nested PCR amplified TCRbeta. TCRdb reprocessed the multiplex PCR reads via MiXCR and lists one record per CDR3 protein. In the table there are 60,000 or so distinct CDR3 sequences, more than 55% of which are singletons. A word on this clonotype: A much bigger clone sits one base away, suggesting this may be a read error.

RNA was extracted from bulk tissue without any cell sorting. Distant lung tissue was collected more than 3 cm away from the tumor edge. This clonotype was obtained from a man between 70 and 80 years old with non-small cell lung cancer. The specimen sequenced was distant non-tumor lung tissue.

The CDR3 DNA is TGTGCCAGCAGTGAAGGAGTCGGAGTAGGGGGCCGCCCTGAAGCTTTCTTT. Translated, it gives CASSEGVGVGGRPEAFF. The V and J genes are TRBV2 and TRBJ1-1; 7 bases align to TRBD1. The CDR3 has 17 residues. J gave up 6 bases and V 1 base, and 14 bases lay outside the gene matches. Germline CDR1 SNHLY, CDR2 FYNNEI.